This T cell receptor (beta chain) was observed in a study of T and B cells in COVID-19 patients. Study-wide results and caveats: In COVID-19 patients, T cell receptor beta variable and joining gene use was reportedly strongly skewed. Sorted SARS-CoV-2-responsive or tetramer+ T cells and CD4+, regulatory and CD8+ subsets were not yet sequenced.

TRB rearrangements were amplified by multiplex PCR with BIOMED2 TRB-A/B primers. TCRdb reprocessed the multiplex PCR reads via MiXCR and lists one record per CDR3 protein. The sample lists roughly 27,000 distinct CDR3 sequences, about 30% seen once, with 1.5% to 2% in the top ten. TRB was amplified from about 250-500 ng of blood genomic DNA. This clonotype was seen repeatedly, ten times or more. Antigen: not known. The TCR originated in a human donor who had recovered from COVID-19. Sequencing was carried out using blood.

The CDR3 DNA sequence: TGTGCCAGTAGTAACGCCGGGACGTCCAGACAGCCCCAGCATTTT. Amino acids: CASSNAGTSRQPQHF. The V gene is TRBV19, the J gene TRBJ1-5, with D possibly matching TRBD1 (5 bases). V shed 4 bases and J shed 7 bases, with 17 bases lying between them. The CDR3 spans 15 residues. The V gene's germline CDR1 is LNHDA and CDR2 SQIVND (reference sequence).